Below are 21 T cell receptor beta chains sequenced from a single sample in a study of CD8 T cells in Susac syndrome. Random hexamers primed reverse transcription of about 0.45 to 1 ug RNA. TCRdb reprocessed the immunoSEQ multiplex PCR reads with MiXCR, giving one entry per CDR3 protein. The repertoire includes about 200,000 distinct CDR3 sequences, 85% to 95% of them detected once, and around 0.1% sits in the top ten. The source material was CD4+ T cells from PBMCs. The receptors originated from a human donor in good health.

The V call is TRBV19, the J call TRBJ2-7, with 8 bases aligning to TRBD1. Germline loops: CDR1 LNHDA, CDR2 SQIVND (reference sequence). With 4 bases clipped from V and 5 bases from J, the junction kept 7 bases outside the gene matches. The CDR3 is 14 residues long. The CDR3 reads CASSNQGARHEQYF. CDR3 sequence (DNA): TGTGCCAGTAGTAATCAGGGGGCGCGGCACGAGCAGTACTTC.

The rearrangement uses TRBV25-1 and TRBJ1-1, with TRBD1 identical over 8 bases. CDR3 length equals 15 residues. Germline trimming cut 5 bases from V and 4 bases from J; bases unmatched to any gene: 9. Germline assignment: CDR1 MGHDK and CDR2 SYGVNS. The CDR3 nucleotides are TGTGCCAGCAGTTCACCAGGGGGCCCTGCCACTGAAGCTTTCTTT. Its protein is CASSSPGGPATEAFF.

This clonotype was observed a handful of times. The rearrangement joins TRBV12-3 or TRBV12-4 to TRBJ2-2; D unclear. The CDR3 has 12 residues. Trimming removed 3 bases at V and 5 bases at J, with 4 bases between. The CDR3 DNA is TGTGCCAGCAGTTTGGGAACCGGGGAGCTGTTTTTT. Translation gives CASSLGTGELFF.

This clonotype was seen once. The chain combines TRBV3-1 with TRBJ1-2; TRBD1 might be the D (6 bases). The CDR3 is 14 residues long. Per germline, CDR1 LGHDT and CDR2 YNNKEL (reference sequence). V lost 1 base and J lost 4, with 10 bases in between. The CDR3 DNA reads as TGTGCCAGCAGCCAAGGGTCCAGGGGCTATGGCTACACCTTC. Translation gives CASSQGSRGYGYTF.

The chain uses TRBV5-1 and TRBJ2-5; the D gene is possibly TRBD1 (6 bases). The CDR3 consists of 14 residues. V lost 2 bases to trimming and J lost 6 bases, with 14 bases between them. CDR1 and CDR2 (germline): SGHRS, YFSETQ. CDR3 sequence (DNA): TGCGCCAGCAGCTTATTCCGGGACATCCAGACCCAGTACTTC. Amino acid sequence: CASSLFRDIQTQYF.

The J gene is TRBJ2-6, the V gene TRBV6-1; D is possibly TRBD1 or TRBD2 (5 bases each). This CDR3 has 15 residues. Germline CDR1 is MNHNS and CDR2 is SASEGT. V lost 4 bases and J lost 1, with 8 bases in between. The CDR3: CASSGWGSGANVLTF. CDR3 DNA: TGTGCCAGCAGTGGCTGGGGGTCTGGGGCCAACGTCCTGACTTTC.

V usage is TRBV30 and J usage is TRBJ2-3, with no clear D. Trimming took 5 bases from V and 0 from J, leaving 12 bases between them. This CDR3 has 14 amino acids. Germline CDR1 GTSNPN, CDR2 SVGIG (reference sequence). DNA of the CDR3: TGTGCCTGGTTCAAGGCACCTAGCACAGATACGCAGTATTTT. Protein: CAWFKAPSTDTQYF.

The chain employs TRBV6-2 or TRBV6-3 and TRBJ2-7; D is ambiguous. This CDR3 contains 14 residues. V lost 0 bases and J lost 5, with 11 bases in between. The V gene's germline CDR1 is MNHEY and CDR2 SVGEGT. CDR3 nucleotide sequence: TGTGCCAGCAGTTACTCGAAAAGGCTCCACGAGCAGTACTTC. Its translation: CASSYSKRLHEQYF.

The chain recombines TRBV18 with TRBJ2-7; D is perhaps TRBD2 (5 bases). The CDR3 is made up of 15 amino acids. CDR1 KGHSH and CDR2 LQKENI come from the germline V gene. V was trimmed by 6 bases and J by 2 bases, leaving 17 bases between them. The CDR3 protein is CASSTGRDRAYEQYF. The CDR3 DNA follows: TGTGCCAGCTCGACCGGCCGGGATCGAGCCTACGAGCAGTACTTC.

The V call is TRBV13, the J call TRBJ1-2, with TRBD1 as a possible D gene (5 bases). This CDR3 has 14 amino acids. The V and J ends lost 5 bases and 4 bases respectively, with 14 bases between them. CDR1 PRHDT and CDR2 FYEKMQ come from the germline V gene (reference sequence). In nucleotides, the CDR3 is TGTGCCAGCAGCCCCCGCAGGGATGGCTATGGCTACACCTTC. Its translation: CASSPRRDGYGYTF.

This clonotype has just one count. The V call is TRBV24-1, the J call TRBJ1-2, with 8 nucleotides matching TRBD1. Germline V CDR1 and CDR2: KGHDR, SFDVKD. The CDR3 totals 13 residues. The V and J ends lost 3 bases and 7 bases, in that order; junction bases with no gene match: 3. This CDR3 is CATSDPTGAGYTF. The CDR3 DNA sequence: TGTGCCACCAGTGATCCGACAGGGGCTGGCTACACCTTC.

CDR3 coding DNA: TGTGCCAGCAAAGTGACAGGTACTATCTACGAGCAGTACGTC. It codes for CASKVTGTIYEQYV. The chain recombines TRBV27 with TRBJ2-7, with D maybe TRBD1 (6 bases). Trimming took 7 bases from V and 3 from J, leaving 16 bases between them. Germline V lookup: CDR1 MNHEY, CDR2 SMNVEV (reference sequence). The CDR3 totals 14 residues.

The CDR3 is CASSQDVLRDGGDTQYF. The CDR3 coding sequence is TGCGCCAGCAGCCAAGATGTTCTCCGGGATGGGGGAGATACGCAGTATTTT. V usage is TRBV4-1 and J usage is TRBJ2-3; D is perhaps TRBD1 or TRBD2 (5 bases each). This CDR3 has 17 amino acids. V was trimmed by 0 bases and J by 5 bases, leaving 18 bases between them. Germline values: CDR1 MGHRA, CDR2 YSYEKL.

The chain combines TRBV5-1 with TRBJ1-1, with 8 nucleotides matching TRBD1. The CDR3 extends over 14 amino acids. Germline-derived CDR1 and CDR2 are SGHRS and YFSETQ. V trimming: 7 bases; J trimming: 1 base; junction bases outside the gene matches: 6. For the CDR3, the DNA is TGCGCCAGCGGGTCGGGACAGGAGAACACTGAAGCTTTCTTT. It specifies CASGSGQENTEAFF.

The chain has TRBV9 and TRBJ2-1; D gene unclear. CDR3 length: 13 residues. CDR1 is SGDLS, CDR2 YYNGEE, per germline. Trimming left V 4 bases short and J 7 bases short, with 12 bases between. The CDR3 region is CASSPTVANEQFF. In DNA, the CDR3 is TGTGCCAGCAGCCCTACTGTGGCAAATGAGCAGTTCTTC.

This chain joins TRBV25-1 and TRBJ2-7; maybe TRBD2 (7 bases). CDR1 is MGHDK, CDR2 SYGVNS, per germline. V lost 8 bases and J lost 5, with 16 bases in between. This CDR3 is 13 amino acids long. In DNA, the CDR3 is TGTGCCAGCTCGAAAGGGGGGGCAGACGAGCAGTACTTC. Its protein is CASSKGGADEQYF.

This clonotype showed up just once. This sequence joins TRBV2 and TRBJ2-7; D is ambiguous. CDR1 and CDR2 (germline): SNHLY, FYNNEI. The V gene lost 5 bases and the J gene lost 0 bases, with 5 bases spanning the gap. The CDR3 is made up of 12 amino acids. The CDR3 DNA follows: TGTGCCAGCAGTAGGAGCTCCTACGAGCAGTACGTC. Translation gives CASSRSSYEQYV.

J is TRBJ2-1 and V is TRBV4-1; TRBD2 agrees at 11 bases. This CDR3 spans 17 amino acids. V was clipped by 2 bases and J by 4 bases; unmatched bases: 7. The germline V gene has CDR1 MGHRA and CDR2 YSYEKL. CDR3 in amino acids: CASSQTWGTSGYNEQFF. In DNA, the CDR3 is TGCGCCAGCAGCCAAACCTGGGGGACTAGCGGTTACAATGAGCAGTTCTTC.

This chain joins TRBV7-2 and TRBJ2-1; D might be TRBD2 (6 bases). This CDR3 is 15 amino acids long. The V gene lost 3 bases and the J gene lost 5 bases, with 14 bases spanning the gap. Germline CDR1 and CDR2: SGHTA and FQGNSA. CDR3 DNA: TGTGCCAGCAGCTTCGCCGGGCCGGGGGACAATGAGCAGTTCTTC. Translation: CASSFAGPGDNEQFF.

V and J are TRBV6-9 and TRBJ2-7, with no clear D. The CDR3 totals 14 residues. V was clipped by 3 bases and J by 3 bases, with 12 bases between them. In germline, CDR1 is MNHGY, CDR2 SVAAGI. This CDR3 reads CASSYSGPFYEQYV. The CDR3 nucleotides are TGTGCCAGCAGTTACTCGGGCCCTTTCTACGAGCAGTACGTC.

The rearrangement uses TRBV6-2 or TRBV6-3 and TRBJ2-7; 9 positions match TRBD1. Trimming took 0 bases from V and 2 from J; bases not matched to a gene: 2. Germline V lookup: CDR1 MNHEY, CDR2 SVGEGT. This CDR3 has 15 residues. The CDR3 DNA reads TGTGCCAGCAGTTACTCGGGGACAGGGACCTACGAGCAGTACTTC. Its protein product is CASSYSGTGTYEQYF.